Listed below are T cell receptor beta chains from one sample, sequenced in a study of beta chain features in type 1 diabetes. Only in-frame clones appear in the TCRdb table, and some are missing; sequencing was by immunoSEQ multiplex PCR. The profile shows a few hundred thousand clones, roughly 22% of them singletons. Specimen: naive CD4+ T cells from blood. The source is a woman in her thirties or forties with type 1 diabetes. Each CDR3 is given with its conserved first and last residue. D genes are given only for firm matches. The size of a clone is reported for some rows only, either as once, few or many, or as a class for expanded clones.

D,size,J,V,CDR3,DNA
.,.,TRBJ2-6,TRBV2,CASSAVSAGANVLTF,TGTGCCAGCAGTGCGGTTAGCGCTGGGGCCAACGTCCTGACTTTC
.,.,TRBJ1-1,TRBV28,CASSFRREAFF,TGTGCCAGCAGTTTCCGCCGGGAAGCTTTCTTT
.,.,TRBJ1-1,TRBV19,CASSTAGMRNTEAFF,TGTGCCAGTAGTACCGCGGGGATGAGGAACACTGAAGCTTTCTTT
.,.,TRBJ2-2,TRBV7-7,CASSSNTGELFF,TGTGCCAGCAGCTCTAACACCGGGGAGCTGTTTTTT
.,.,TRBJ1-2,TRBV4-2,CASSQKRDSYDRSNYGYTF,TGTGCCAGCAGCCAAAAAAGGGATTCCTATGACAGATCTAACTATGGCTACACCTTC
TRBD1,few,TRBJ1-1,TRBV19,CASTLGQGDTEAFF,TGTGCCAGTACCTTGGGACAGGGGGACACTGAAGCTTTCTTT
.,.,TRBJ1-2,TRBV7-2,CATGGRVYGYTF,TGTGCTACGGGGGGGCGGGTCTATGGCTACACCTTC
.,few,TRBJ2-3,TRBV25-1,CASSEYAGRTDTQYF,TGTGCCAGCAGTGAATACGCGGGGCGCACAGATACGCAGTATTTT
.,.,TRBJ1-5,TRBV29-1,CSVGGGGSNQPQHF,TGCAGCGTTGGGGGGGGAGGTAGCAATCAGCCCCAGCATTTT
TRBD2,.,TRBJ2-3,TRBV30,CAWSGGLGRRTDTQYF,TGTGCCTGGAGTGGGGGACTAGGGAGGCGCACAGATACGCAGTATTTT
TRBD1,.,TRBJ1-1,TRBV2,CASGQGGTEAFF,TGTGCCAGCGGACAGGGCGGTACTGAAGCTTTCTTT
.,.,TRBJ1-5,TRBV2,CASKSNGSPSNSNQPQHF,TGTGCCAGCAAAAGTAACGGGTCCCCCTCTAACAGCAATCAGCCCCAGCATTTT
.,.,TRBJ2-6,TRBV7-2,CASSLASQYSGANVLTF,TGTGCCAGCAGCTTAGCGTCACAGTACTCTGGGGCCAACGTCCTGACTTTC
.,few,TRBJ2-1,TRBV5-1,CASSLQTVSNEQFF,TGCGCCAGCAGCTTGCAGACAGTGAGCAATGAGCAGTTCTTC
.,.,TRBJ2-5,TRBV2,CASLPTNLQETQYF,TGTGCCAGCCTACCGACAAACCTCCAAGAGACCCAGTACTTC
.,once,TRBJ1-1,TRBV10-3,CAISEGGLTEAFF,TGTGCCATCAGTGAGGGGGGCCTAACTGAAGCTTTCTTT